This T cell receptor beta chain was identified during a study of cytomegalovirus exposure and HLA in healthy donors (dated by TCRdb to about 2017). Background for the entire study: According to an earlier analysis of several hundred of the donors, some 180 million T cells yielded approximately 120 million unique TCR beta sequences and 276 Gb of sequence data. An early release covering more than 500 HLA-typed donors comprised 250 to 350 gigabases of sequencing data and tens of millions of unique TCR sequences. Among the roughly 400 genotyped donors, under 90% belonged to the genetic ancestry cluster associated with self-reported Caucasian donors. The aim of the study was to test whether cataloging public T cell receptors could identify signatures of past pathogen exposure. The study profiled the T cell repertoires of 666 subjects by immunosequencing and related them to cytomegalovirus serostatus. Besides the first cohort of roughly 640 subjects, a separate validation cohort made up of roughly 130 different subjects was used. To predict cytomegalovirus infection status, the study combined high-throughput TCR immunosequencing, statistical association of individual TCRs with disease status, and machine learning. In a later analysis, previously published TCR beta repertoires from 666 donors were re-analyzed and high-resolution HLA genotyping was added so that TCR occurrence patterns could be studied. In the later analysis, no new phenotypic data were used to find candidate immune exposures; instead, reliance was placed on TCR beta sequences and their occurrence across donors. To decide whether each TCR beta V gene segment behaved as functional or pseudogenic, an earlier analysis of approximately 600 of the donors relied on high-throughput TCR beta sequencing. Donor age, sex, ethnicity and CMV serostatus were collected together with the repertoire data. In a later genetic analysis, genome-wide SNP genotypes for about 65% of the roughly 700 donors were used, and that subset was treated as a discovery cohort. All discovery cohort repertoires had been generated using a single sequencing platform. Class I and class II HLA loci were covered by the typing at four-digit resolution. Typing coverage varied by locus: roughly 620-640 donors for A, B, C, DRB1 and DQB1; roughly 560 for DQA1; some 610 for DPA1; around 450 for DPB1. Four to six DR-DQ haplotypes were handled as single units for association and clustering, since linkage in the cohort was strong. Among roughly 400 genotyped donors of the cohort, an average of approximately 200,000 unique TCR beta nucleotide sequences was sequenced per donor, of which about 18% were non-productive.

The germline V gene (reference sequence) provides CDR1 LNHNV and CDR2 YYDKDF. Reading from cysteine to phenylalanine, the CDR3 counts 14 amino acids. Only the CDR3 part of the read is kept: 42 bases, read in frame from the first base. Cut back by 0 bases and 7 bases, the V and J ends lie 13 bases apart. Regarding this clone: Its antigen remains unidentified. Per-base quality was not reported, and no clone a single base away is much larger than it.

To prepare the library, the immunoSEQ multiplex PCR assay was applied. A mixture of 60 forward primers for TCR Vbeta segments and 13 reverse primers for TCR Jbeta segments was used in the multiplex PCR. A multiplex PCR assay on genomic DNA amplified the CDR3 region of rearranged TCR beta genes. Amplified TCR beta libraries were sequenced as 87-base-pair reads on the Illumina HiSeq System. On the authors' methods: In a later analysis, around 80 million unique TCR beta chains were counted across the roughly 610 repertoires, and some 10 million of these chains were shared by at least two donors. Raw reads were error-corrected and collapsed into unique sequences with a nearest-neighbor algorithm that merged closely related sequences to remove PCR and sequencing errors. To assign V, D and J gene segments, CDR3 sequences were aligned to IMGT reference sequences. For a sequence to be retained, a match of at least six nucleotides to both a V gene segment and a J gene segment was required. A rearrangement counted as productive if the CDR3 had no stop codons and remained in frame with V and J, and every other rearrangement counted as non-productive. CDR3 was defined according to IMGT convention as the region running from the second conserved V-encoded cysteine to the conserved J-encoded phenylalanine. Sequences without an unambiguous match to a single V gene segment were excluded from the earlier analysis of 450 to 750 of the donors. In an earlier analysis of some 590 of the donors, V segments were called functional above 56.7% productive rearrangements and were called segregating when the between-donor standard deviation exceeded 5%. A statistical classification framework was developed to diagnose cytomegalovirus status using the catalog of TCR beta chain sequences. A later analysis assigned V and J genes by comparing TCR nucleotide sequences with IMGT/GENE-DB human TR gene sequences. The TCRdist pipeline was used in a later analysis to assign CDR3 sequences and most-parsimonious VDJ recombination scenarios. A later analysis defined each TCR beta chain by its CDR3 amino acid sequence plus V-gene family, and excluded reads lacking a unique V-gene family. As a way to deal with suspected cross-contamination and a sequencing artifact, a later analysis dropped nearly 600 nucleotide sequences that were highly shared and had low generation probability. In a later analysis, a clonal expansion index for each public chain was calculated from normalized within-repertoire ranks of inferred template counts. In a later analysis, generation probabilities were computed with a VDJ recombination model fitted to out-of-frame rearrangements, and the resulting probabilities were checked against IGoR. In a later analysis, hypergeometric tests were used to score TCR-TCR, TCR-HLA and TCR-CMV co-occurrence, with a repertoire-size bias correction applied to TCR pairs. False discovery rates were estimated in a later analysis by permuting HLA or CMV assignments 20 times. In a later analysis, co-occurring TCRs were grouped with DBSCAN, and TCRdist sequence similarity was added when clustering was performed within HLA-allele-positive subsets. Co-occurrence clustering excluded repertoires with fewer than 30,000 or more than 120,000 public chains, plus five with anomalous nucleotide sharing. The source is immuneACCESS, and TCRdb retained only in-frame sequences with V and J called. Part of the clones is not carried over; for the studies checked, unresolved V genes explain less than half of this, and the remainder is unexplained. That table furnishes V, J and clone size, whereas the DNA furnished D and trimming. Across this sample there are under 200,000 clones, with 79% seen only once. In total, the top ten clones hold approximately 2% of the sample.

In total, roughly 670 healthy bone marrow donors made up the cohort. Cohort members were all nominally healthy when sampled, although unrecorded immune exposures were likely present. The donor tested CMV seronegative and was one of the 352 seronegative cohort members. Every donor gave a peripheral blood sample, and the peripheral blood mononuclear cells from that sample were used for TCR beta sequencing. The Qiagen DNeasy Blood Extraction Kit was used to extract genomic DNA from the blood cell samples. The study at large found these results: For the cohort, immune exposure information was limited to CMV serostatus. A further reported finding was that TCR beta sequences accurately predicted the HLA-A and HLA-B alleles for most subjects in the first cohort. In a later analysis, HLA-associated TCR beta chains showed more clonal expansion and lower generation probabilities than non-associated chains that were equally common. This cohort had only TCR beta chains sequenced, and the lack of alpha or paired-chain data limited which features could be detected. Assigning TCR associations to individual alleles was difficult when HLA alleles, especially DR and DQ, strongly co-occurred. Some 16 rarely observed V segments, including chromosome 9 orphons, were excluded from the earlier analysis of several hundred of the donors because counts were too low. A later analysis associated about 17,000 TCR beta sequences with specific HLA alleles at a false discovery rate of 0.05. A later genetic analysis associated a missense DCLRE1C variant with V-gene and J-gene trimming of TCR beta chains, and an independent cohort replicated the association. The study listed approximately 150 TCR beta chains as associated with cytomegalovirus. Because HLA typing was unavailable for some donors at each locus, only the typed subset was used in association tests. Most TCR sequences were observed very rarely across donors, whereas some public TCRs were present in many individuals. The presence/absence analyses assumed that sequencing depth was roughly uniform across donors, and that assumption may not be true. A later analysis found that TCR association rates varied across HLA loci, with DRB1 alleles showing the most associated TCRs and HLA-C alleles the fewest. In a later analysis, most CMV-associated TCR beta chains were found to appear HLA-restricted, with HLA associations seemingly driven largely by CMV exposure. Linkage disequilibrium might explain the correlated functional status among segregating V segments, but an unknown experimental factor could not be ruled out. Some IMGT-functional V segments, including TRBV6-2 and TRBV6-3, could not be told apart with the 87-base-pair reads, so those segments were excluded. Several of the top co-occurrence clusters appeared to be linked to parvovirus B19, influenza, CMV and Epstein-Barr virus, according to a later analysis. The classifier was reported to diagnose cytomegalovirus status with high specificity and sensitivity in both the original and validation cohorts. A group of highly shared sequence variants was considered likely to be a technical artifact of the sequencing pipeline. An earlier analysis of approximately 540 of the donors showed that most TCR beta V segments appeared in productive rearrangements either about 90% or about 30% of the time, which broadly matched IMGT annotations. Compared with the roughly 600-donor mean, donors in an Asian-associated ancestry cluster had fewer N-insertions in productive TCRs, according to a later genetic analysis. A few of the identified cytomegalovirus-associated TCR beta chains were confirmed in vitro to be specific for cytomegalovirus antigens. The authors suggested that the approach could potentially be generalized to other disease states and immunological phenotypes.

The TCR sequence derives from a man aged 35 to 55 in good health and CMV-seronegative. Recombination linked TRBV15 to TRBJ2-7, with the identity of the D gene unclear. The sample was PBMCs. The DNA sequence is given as TGTGCCACCAGCAGAGATTGGGCCCCTCGGGAGCAGTACTTC. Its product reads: CATSRDWAPREQYF.